This record looks at one TCR beta chain sequence and its context. This clone's antigen is unknown. No base quality values were provided; no much bigger clone lies one nucleotide off. This entry belongs to a study of OX40 agonist ivuxolimab in advanced cancers. About the investigation overall: Ivuxolimab, which targeted the costimulatory receptor OX40 (CD134), was an agonistic, fully human IgG2 monoclonal antibody. Partial responses were achieved by three dose-escalation patients, of whom one had hepatocellular carcinoma and two had cutaneous melanoma. Intravenous ivuxolimab was administered to patients every 2 weeks at six dose levels: 0.01, 0.1, 0.3, 1.5, 3 and 10 mg/kg. In the dose-escalation cohort, roughly four fifths of patients were male, and the mean age was around 60 years, with a range of 23 to 79. Patients were allowed to have had prior anti-PD-1, anti-PD-L1 or anti-CTLA-4 therapy, and 30% to 40% of the dose-escalation patients had been treated with checkpoint inhibitors. Peripheral TCRbeta sequencing was intended to test whether TCR sequence diversity was altered and clonal T-cell expansion was caused by ivuxolimab. The paper covers the monotherapy dose-escalation part of the phase I ivuxolimab trial, which included N ≈ 50 patients. Of the 52 patients in dose escalation, around 19 had hepatocellular carcinoma, about 15 had melanoma, 9 had renal cell carcinoma and 9 had head and neck cancer.

The investigation overall reported the following: On average, CD8+ T cells showed more expanded clones than CD4+ T cells after ivuxolimab. Partial responders in the 0.1-3.0 mg/kg groups had among the lowest normalized peripheral clonal expansion, especially among CD8+ T cells. Low levels of normalized T-cell clonal expansion were also seen in some patients who did not respond. At doses of 0.1 to 3.0 mg/kg, clonal expansion of both CD4+ and CD8+ T cells in blood was seen between baseline and week 6. The antigen specificity of the peripheral T cells that underwent clonal expansion was not determined.

To sequence the TCRbeta CDR3 region, genomic DNA was isolated from the sorted cells. The immunoSEQ Assay was used for sequencing of TCRbeta CDR3 regions. Here the immuneACCESS table is served through TCRdb, limited to in-frame sequences with V and J called. Missing clones are a known gap in these copies; in checked studies unresolved V genes cover under half, and the rest lacks a known reason. The table for this sample lists approximately 31,000 clones; over 85% of them were counted only once. Of the sample, about 25% is held by the ten largest clones. The trial excluded patients who had a history of autoimmune disease or who were on systemic immunosuppression. Peripheral blood for TCR sequencing was collected from all dose cohorts at baseline, on cycle 4 day 1, and on cycle 7 day 1. The samples were drawn from a first-in-human, open-label, multicenter phase I dose-escalation trial of ivuxolimab. Adults with locally advanced or metastatic head and neck squamous cell, hepatocellular, melanoma or renal cell carcinoma were enrolled in the trial. CD4+ and CD8+ T cells were sorted separately from peripheral blood before TCR sequencing.

From the cysteine up to the phenylalanine, the CDR3 has a length of 13 residues. This entry keeps only the CDR3 DNA: 39 bases, framed from base 1. The germline V gene (reference sequence) yields LNHDA for CDR1 and SQIVND for CDR2. The junction carries 5 bases between V and J, which are trimmed by 3 bases and 5 bases respectively. Here the chain combines TRBV19 and TRBJ1-6; a confident D gene designation cannot be given. The source was CD4+ or CD8+ T cells sorted from blood, collected in a trial of the OX40 agonist ivuxolimab. The source is an adult with an advanced solid tumor such as melanoma, head and neck, liver or kidney cancer. The sequenced DNA: TGTGCCAGTAGTATTAACGATAATTCACCCCTCCACTTT. This encodes CASSINDNSPLHF.